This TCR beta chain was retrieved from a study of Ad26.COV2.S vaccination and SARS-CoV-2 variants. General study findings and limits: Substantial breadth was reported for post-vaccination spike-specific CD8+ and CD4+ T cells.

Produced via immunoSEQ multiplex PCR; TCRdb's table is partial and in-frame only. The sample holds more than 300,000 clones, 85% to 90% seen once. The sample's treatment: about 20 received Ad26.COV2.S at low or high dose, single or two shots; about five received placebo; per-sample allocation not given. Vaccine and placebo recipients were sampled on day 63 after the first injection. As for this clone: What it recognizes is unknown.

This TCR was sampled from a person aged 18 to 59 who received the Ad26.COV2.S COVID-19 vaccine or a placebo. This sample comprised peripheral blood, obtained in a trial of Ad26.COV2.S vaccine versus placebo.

The CDR3 nucleotides are TGTGCCAGCACCCCCAGGACTAGCGGGGAAGACAATGAGCAGTTCTTC. It codes for CASTPRTSGEDNEQFF. The gene calls are TRBV2 and TRBJ2-1; TRBD2 matches at 12 bases. V lost 7 bases, J lost 5 bases, and 9 bases stayed unmatched. This CDR3 region has 16 residues. Germline-derived CDR1 and CDR2 are SNHLY and FYNNEI. Full variable domain (outside the CDR3, taken from reference TRBV2 and TRBJ2-1): EPEVTQTPSHQVTQMGQEVILRCVPISNHLYFYWYRQILGQKVEFLVSFYNNEISEKSEIFDDQFSVERPDGSNFTLKIRSTKLEDSAMYFCASTPRTSGEDNEQFFGPGTRLTVL.